This T cell receptor beta chain stems from a study of T cells in localized non-small cell lung cancer. Profiling relied on immunoSEQ multiplex PCR, and the TCRdb table lists in-frame clones only, not all of them. In the table there are approximately 76,000 clones, 80% of which are singletons. The TCR comes from a female donor over 55 with stage I lung adenocarcinoma. The input for sequencing was peripheral blood, taken before any cancer treatment.

CDR3 sequence reads: CAWSHRRNANQPQHF. DNA of the CDR3: TGTGCCTGGTCACACCGGAGAAACGCTAATCAGCCCCAGCATTTT. This chain connects TRBV30 to TRBJ1-5; D remains ambiguous. The germline V and J ends were trimmed by 5 bases and 4 bases, with 18 bases remaining between them. Germline CDR1 GTSNPN, CDR2 SVGIG (reference sequence). The CDR3 extends over 15 amino acids. Full variable domain (remainder filled in from reference TRBV30 and TRBJ1-5): SQTIHQWPATLVQPVGSPLSLECTVEGTSNPNLYWYRQAAGRGLQLLFYSVGIGQISSEVPQNLSASRPQDRQFILSSKKLLLSDSGFYLCAWSHRRNANQPQHFGDGTRLSIL.